The 26 T cell receptor beta chains below come from one sample, sequenced in a study of shared clonotypes between healthy human individuals. It was CD45RO-negative cells, positively selected for CCR7, that made up naive CD8 cells, with terminally differentiated effector memory CD45RA+ cells excluded. Repertoires were generated with immunoSEQ multiplex PCR, while TCRdb's copy carries only in-frame clones and drops some. The sample lists about 590,000 clones, around 95% occurring once. The sequenced material came from naive CD8+ T cells sorted from blood. The receptors come from a woman in her thirties in good health.

The chain is built from TRBV14 and TRBJ1-2; possible D gene TRBD1, 5 bases. Germline V gene data show CDR1 as SGHDN and CDR2 as FVKESK. Trimming left V 1 base short and J 2 bases short, with 14 bases between. This CDR3 comprises 16 residues. The CDR3 reads CASSQARARRNYGYTF. CDR3 bases: TGTGCCAGCAGCCAAGCCAGGGCTAGGAGGAACTATGGCTACACCTTC.

The gene calls are TRBV27 and TRBJ2-7; D call uncertain. Trimming cost V 2 bases and J 6 bases, with 11 bases left between them. This CDR3 has 13 residues. Germline assignment: CDR1 MNHEY and CDR2 SMNVEV (reference sequence). The DNA for the CDR3 is TGTGCCAGCAGTTTAGGCGCCCCCGGCGAGCAGTACTTC. Amino acids: CASSLGAPGEQYF.

The rearrangement joins TRBV13 to TRBJ1-1; D is ambiguous. The V and J ends lost 1 base and 10 bases respectively, with 7 bases between them. The CDR3 has 11 residues. Germline values: CDR1 PRHDT, CDR2 FYEKMQ (reference sequence). CDR3 sequence (DNA): TGTGCCAGCAGCTTAGAGGCGGGAGCTTTCTTT. Encoded protein: CASSLEAGAFF.

On this clone itself: Germline is not matched at one junction end, which may reflect a read error. The chain has TRBV27 and TRBJ2-3; D ambiguous. The germline CDR1 and CDR2 sequences are MNHEY and SMNVEV (reference sequence). This CDR3 comprises 13 residues. The CDR3 DNA reads as TGCGCCAGCAGTTTATCAGTCACAGATACGCAGTATTTT. It translates to CASSLSVTDTQYF.

The V gene is TRBV6-6, the J gene TRBJ1-4; D remains unclear. The CDR3 is 15 amino acids. V dropped 6 bases and J dropped 8 bases, with 19 bases sitting between them. CDR1 is MNHNY, CDR2 SVGAGI, per germline (reference sequence). The CDR3 nucleotides are TGTGCCAGCAGCCGACTGTGGGGTCTTTGGGAAAAACTGTTTTTT. It translates to CASSRLWGLWEKLFF.

Remarks on this clone: Additional DNA sequences in this sample encode the identical CDR3. The V gene is TRBV27, the J gene TRBJ1-5, with TRBD1 matching 8 bases. Germline V gives CDR1 MNHEY, CDR2 SMNVEV (reference sequence). The V gene end was trimmed by 6 bases and the J gene end by 6 bases; junction bases not matched to a gene: 1. The CDR3 is 12 residues long. CDR3 region: CASRTGAQPQHF. The CDR3 DNA reads as TGTGCCAGCAGGACAGGGGCTCAGCCCCAGCATTTT.

The chain employs TRBV11-2 and TRBJ1-4, with TRBD1 identical over 10 bases. The CDR3 sequence is 15 residues long. V lost 6 bases and J lost 7; bases outside the gene matches: 8. The V gene's germline CDR1 is SGHAT and CDR2 FQNNGV. The CDR3 here is CASRRQGAISEKLFF. The CDR3 DNA sequence: TGTGCCAGCAGGCGACAGGGGGCGATCAGTGAAAAACTGTTTTTT. Drawing the rest from reference TRBV11-2 and TRBJ1-4, the complete variable domain is EAGVAQSPRYKIIEKRQSVAFWCNPISGHATLYWYQQILGQGPKLLIQFQNNGVVDDSQLPKDRFSAERLKGVDSTLKIQPAKLEDSAVYLCASRRQGAISEKLFFGSGTQLSVL.

The chain employs TRBV2 and TRBJ2-7; 7 nucleotides agree with TRBD2. Germline assignment: CDR1 SNHLY and CDR2 FYNNEI. The junction had 8 bases not matched to a gene; V was cut back by 3 bases and J by 3 bases. The CDR3 runs to 15 residues. The CDR3 reads CASSERLASDYEQYF. The CDR3 nucleotides read TGTGCCAGCAGTGAGAGACTAGCTTCCGACTACGAGCAGTACTTC.

V usage is TRBV30 and J usage is TRBJ2-7, with 8 positions matching TRBD2. The CDR3 runs 12 residues. V shed 8 bases and J 1 base; nucleotides not matched to a gene: 4. Looked up from germline, CDR1 is GTSNPN and CDR2 is SVGIG (reference sequence). CDR3 DNA sequence: TGTGCCAGCAGCGGGGGATCCTACGAGCAGTACTTC. Translation gives CASSGGSYEQYF.

This clone has a single count. CDR3 sequence (DNA): TGTGCCAGCAGACACCGGGACAGAAACACTGAAGCTTTCTTT. It specifies CASRHRDRNTEAFF. J is TRBJ1-1 and V is TRBV28; TRBD1 agrees at 7 bases. V gave up 6 bases and J gave up 2 bases; unmatched junction bases: 6. Germline V lookup: CDR1 MDHEN, CDR2 SYDVKM. The CDR3 is 14 amino acids.

J is TRBJ2-1 and V is TRBV11-2; no reliable D call. This CDR3 region has 12 residues. V was clipped by 3 bases and J by 5 bases, with 5 bases between them. CDR1 and CDR2 (germline): SGHAT, FQNNGV. Here the CDR3 DNA reads TGTGCCAGCAGCTTGAGCCACAATGAGCAGTTCTTC. Its protein product is CASSLSHNEQFF.

This chain joins TRBV27 and TRBJ2-7; D possibly corresponds to TRBD2 (7 bases). The length of the CDR3 is 15 residues. In germline, CDR1 is MNHEY, CDR2 SMNVEV (reference sequence). Trimming removed 2 bases at V and 0 bases at J, with 11 bases between. CDR3 in amino acids: CASSLDGGASYEQYF. As DNA, the CDR3 is TGTGCCAGCAGTTTAGATGGGGGGGCCTCCTACGAGCAGTACTTC.

The chain links TRBV4-1 to TRBJ2-1; possibly TRBD1 for D (6 bases). The germline V and J ends were trimmed by 3 bases and 3 bases, with 15 bases remaining between them. The CDR3 consists of 16 residues. Germline V gives CDR1 MGHRA, CDR2 YSYEKL. CDR3 protein: CASSQGGGGGYNEQFF. The CDR3 nucleotides read TGCGCCAGCAGCCAGGGTGGGGGCGGAGGCTACAATGAGCAGTTCTTC.

The chain combines TRBV25-1 with TRBJ2-7, with 7 bases lining up with TRBD2. V was pared by 0 bases and J by 5 bases, with 7 bases of the junction left unmatched. Germline CDR1 MGHDK, CDR2 SYGVNS. The CDR3 runs 15 residues. CDR3 bases: TGTGCCAGCAGTGAATACCACAACGGGAGGAACGAGCAGTACTTC. It is translated as CASSEYHNGRNEQYF.

This chain uses TRBV28 with TRBJ2-1; D is uncertain. Germline CDR1 reads MDHEN; CDR2 reads SYDVKM. The CDR3 consists of 14 residues. V shed 3 bases and J shed 0 bases, with 6 bases lying between them. CDR3 coding DNA: TGTGCCAGCAGTTTGACACGCTCCTACAATGAGCAGTTCTTC. Encoded protein: CASSLTRSYNEQFF.

This sequence joins TRBV28 and TRBJ1-1, with D perhaps TRBD1 (5 bases). CDR1 is MDHEN, CDR2 SYDVKM, per germline. This CDR3 contains 14 residues. Trimming took 4 bases from V and 1 from J, leaving 10 bases between them. CDR3 DNA: TGTGCCAGCAGTTCCCCAGACAGGAACACTGAAGCTTTCTTT. Encoded protein: CASSSPDRNTEAFF.

This chain connects TRBV5-6 to TRBJ2-7, with 10 bases fitting TRBD2. Germline trimming cut 7 bases from V and 2 bases from J; bases unmatched to any gene: 6. Germline assignment: CDR1 SGHDT and CDR2 YYEEEE. CDR3 length equals 14 residues. The CDR3 DNA sequence: TGTGCCAGCTCTCGACTAGCGGGCGCCTACGAGCAGTACTTC. Protein: CASSRLAGAYEQYF.

The V and J genes are TRBV7-9 and TRBJ2-3; unclear D gene. This CDR3 region has 13 residues. The germline V and J ends were trimmed by 8 bases and 6 bases, with 15 bases remaining between them. Germline-derived CDR1 and CDR2 are SEHNR and FQNEAQ (reference sequence). CDR3 residues: CASRPAMGDTQYF. Here the CDR3 DNA reads TGTGCCAGCCGACCCGCGATGGGGGATACGCAGTATTTT.

V and J are TRBV27 and TRBJ2-7, with TRBD1 matching 8 bases. Germline assignment: CDR1 MNHEY and CDR2 SMNVEV (reference sequence). Trimming cost V 5 bases and J 3 bases; bases outside gene matches: 9. The CDR3 is 15 residues long. The CDR3 loop reads CASSLRYRGIYEQYF. In DNA form, the CDR3 reads TGTGCCAGCAGTCTACGATACAGGGGGATCTACGAGCAGTACTTC.

The chain combines TRBV10-2 with TRBJ1-5; tentatively, D is TRBD1 (6 bases). The CDR3 runs 13 residues. Germline values: CDR1 WSHSY, CDR2 SAAADI. Trimming stripped 3 bases from V and 4 bases from J, with 7 bases between. The CDR3 protein is CASSEGGNQPQHF. The CDR3 region has the DNA TGCGCCAGCAGTGAAGGGGGTAATCAGCCCCAGCATTTT.

The V gene is TRBV10-1, the J gene TRBJ2-2; tentative D call: TRBD1 (5 bases). The germline V gene encodes CDR1 WNHNN and CDR2 SYGVQD (reference sequence). This CDR3 contains 13 residues. V was clipped by 5 bases and J by 7 bases, with 11 bases between them. The CDR3 loop is CASSKGLSGELFF. In DNA, the CDR3 is TGCGCCAGCAGTAAGGGGTTGAGCGGGGAGCTGTTTTTT.

This chain links TRBV5-4 with TRBJ2-7, with 11 nucleotides matching TRBD2. The V and J ends lost 0 bases and 3 bases, in that order; junction bases with no gene match: 5. This CDR3 region has 16 residues. The germline gives CDR1 SGHNT, CDR2 YYREEE (reference sequence). The CDR3 DNA is TGTGCCAGCAGCTTGGACGGGCTAGCGGGAGGCTACGAGCAGTACTTC. As protein: CASSLDGLAGGYEQYF.

The V and J genes are TRBV19 and TRBJ2-1; no clear D. Trimming cost V 7 bases and J 4 bases, with 11 bases left between them. Germline V lookup: CDR1 LNHDA, CDR2 SQIVND (reference sequence). CDR3 length equals 13 residues. The CDR3 here is CASIPNGYNEQFF. CDR3 sequence (DNA): TGTGCCAGTATCCCTAATGGGTACAATGAGCAGTTCTTC.

Comments on this clone: Additional DNA sequences in this sample encode the identical CDR3. V usage is TRBV15 and J usage is TRBJ2-7; 8 bases agree with TRBD2. CDR1 and CDR2 (germline): LNHNV, YYDKDF (reference sequence). V was clipped by 5 bases and J by 0 bases; unmatched bases: 3. This CDR3 comprises 14 residues. The CDR3 spells CATSRGGTSYEQYF. The CDR3, as DNA: TGTGCCACCAGCCGCGGGGGGACCTCCTACGAGCAGTACTTC.

The CDR3 DNA reads as TGTGCCAGCAGACTGGACAGGGGAGCTTTCTTT. Amino acid sequence: CASRLDRGAFF. The chain employs TRBV2 and TRBJ1-1, with 9 nucleotides matching TRBD1. The CDR3 is 11 amino acids. CDR1 and CDR2 (germline): SNHLY, FYNNEI. Trimming removed 6 bases from V and 10 bases from J; junction bases left unmatched: 3.

The rearrangement links TRBV2 to TRBJ2-7; 8 bases line up with TRBD2. The CDR3 contains 13 residues. Germline lookup yields CDR1 SNHLY and CDR2 FYNNEI. Trimming at V came to 8 bases and at J to 0 bases, leaving 3 bases not matched to a gene. CDR3 DNA sequence: TGTGCCAGCCAAAGCGGGAGCTCCTACGAGCAGTACTTC. It encodes CASQSGSSYEQYF.